These 31 T cell receptor beta chains share one sample of origin, sequenced in a study of beta chain features in type 1 diabetes. Study-wide results and limits: Significant though moderate, a shortening of TCRB CDR3s appeared in all four CD4+ subsets of Type 1 diabetes patients.

Their recognized antigens are unknown. The sequenced template was cDNA made from the entire isolated RNA. TCRdb's copy holds only in-frame clones and misses some; the assay was immunoSEQ multiplex PCR. Found here are 55,000 to 80,000 clones, roughly 49% of them singletons; the top ten hold 0.7%. The sample comprised central memory CD4+ T cells from blood. The receptors were sampled from a man aged 25-45 years with type 1 diabetes.

This clone was seen a handful of times. This rearrangement joins TRBV2 to TRBJ2-1, with D possibly being TRBD1 (5 bases). Per the germline V gene, CDR1 is SNHLY and CDR2 is FYNNEI. The CDR3 runs to 12 residues. V was trimmed by 5 bases and J by 7 bases, leaving 9 bases between them. CDR3 in amino acids: CASSKGSNEQFF. The CDR3 DNA follows: TGTGCCAGCAGTAAGGGGTCTAATGAGCAGTTCTTC.

This clone appeared a single time. Other DNA variants within this sample encode the same CDR3. The chain's CDR3 is CASSSPGTNYGYTF. CDR3 in DNA: TGTGCCAGCAGCTCCCCCGGGACTAACTATGGCTACACCTTC. The chain employs TRBV6-5 and TRBJ1-2; D is undetermined. Between the trimmed V and J ends, which lost 6 bases and 0 bases, there was a span of 11 bases. Germline CDR1 reads MNHEY; CDR2 reads SVGAGI. This CDR3 comprises 14 residues.

V is TRBV5-1 and J is TRBJ2-2; perhaps TRBD1 as D (5 bases). The V gene's germline CDR1 is SGHRS and CDR2 YFSETQ. The CDR3 length is 15 residues. V lost 0 bases, J lost 4 bases, and 10 bases lay in between. The CDR3 reads CASSLGDRITGELFF. CDR3 bases: TGCGCCAGCAGCTTGGGAGACAGAATCACCGGGGAGCTGTTTTTT.

The V call is TRBV30, the J call TRBJ2-7; D is uncertain. Germline-derived CDR1 and CDR2 are GTSNPN and SVGIG (reference sequence). The CDR3 loop spans 12 amino acids. Trimming cost V 2 bases and J 12 bases, with 17 bases left between them. The CDR3: CAWSIEPPFPYF. The DNA for the CDR3 is TGTGCCTGGAGTATCGAGCCTCCGTTCCCGTACTTC.

This clone was counted a few times. The gene calls are TRBV2 and TRBJ2-7; D unclear. This CDR3 contains 11 residues. Germline loops: CDR1 SNHLY, CDR2 FYNNEI. V lost 7 bases and J lost 3, with 7 bases in between. CDR3 region: CASTTVYEQYF. The CDR3 nucleotides read TGTGCCAGCACCACAGTCTACGAGCAGTACTTC. The full variable domain, completed using reference TRBV2 and TRBJ2-7, is EPEVTQTPSHQVTQMGQEVILRCVPISNHLYFYWYRQILGQKVEFLVSFYNNEISEKSEIFDDQFSVERPDGSNFTLKIRSTKLEDSAMYFCASTTVYEQYFGPGTRLTVT.

V and J are TRBV6-6 and TRBJ2-5, with D perhaps TRBD2 (6 bases). Judging by the DNA end, TRBJ2-7 fits better; the J call may be wrong. CDR1 MNHNY and CDR2 SVGAGI come from the germline V gene (reference sequence). The CDR3 consists of 14 residues. CDR3 DNA: TGTGCCAGCACCGTCGCCGGGACTCCGGCCGAGCAGTACTTC. This codes for CASTVAGTPAEQYF.

The chain has TRBV19 and TRBJ1-4, with TRBD1 matching 7 bases. CDR3 length equals 16 residues. Germline V gene data show CDR1 as LNHDA and CDR2 as SQIVND (reference sequence). V was pared by 5 bases and J by 7 bases, with 13 bases of the junction left unmatched. CDR3 residues: CASSSSDRPISEKLFF. CDR3 nucleotides: TGTGCCAGTAGTTCCTCGGACAGGCCAATTAGTGAAAAACTGTTTTTT.

CDR3 protein: CAWRESSNSYNSPLHF. The CDR3 nucleotides are TGTGCCTGGAGGGAGAGCAGCAACTCCTATAATTCACCCCTCCACTTT. This chain joins TRBV30 and TRBJ1-6; D not certain. This CDR3 spans 16 amino acids. V was shortened by 3 bases and J by 0 bases, with 12 bases between the two germline ends. Germline lookup yields CDR1 GTSNPN and CDR2 SVGIG (reference sequence).

V and J are TRBV19 and TRBJ2-6; a possible D gene is TRBD1 (7 bases). The CDR3 has 19 residues. Germline lookup yields CDR1 LNHDA and CDR2 SQIVND (reference sequence). Trimming cost V 3 bases and J 0 bases, with 18 bases left between them. The CDR3 region is CASSIPTGTPSSGANVLTF. The CDR3 DNA follows: TGTGCCAGTAGTATCCCGACAGGGACTCCCTCCTCTGGGGCCAACGTCCTGACTTTC.

This clone was detected a few times. CDR3 coding DNA: TGTGCCAGCAGCTTAGGGGGCGGGACAGTCCCCTACGAGCAGTACTTC. It specifies CASSLGGGTVPYEQYF. The chain employs TRBV7-2 and TRBJ2-7; perhaps TRBD1 as D (7 bases). Deletions cut 1 base from V and 2 bases from J, with 15 bases between. The germline V gene encodes CDR1 SGHTA and CDR2 FQGNSA. The CDR3 has 16 residues.

The J gene is TRBJ2-6, the V gene TRBV10-3; weak D call: TRBD1 (6 bases). Trimming took 4 bases from V and 0 from J, leaving 10 bases between them. The CDR3 spans 16 residues. CDR1 and CDR2 from the germline V gene are ENHRY and SYGVKD. CDR3: CAISAGENSGANVLTF. CDR3 sequence (DNA): TGTGCCATCAGTGCAGGGGAGAACTCTGGGGCCAACGTCCTGACTTTC.

The chain links TRBV11-2 to TRBJ2-7; 10 nucleotides agree with TRBD1. There are 16 residues in the CDR3. CDR1 is SGHAT, CDR2 FQNNGV, per germline. V lost 1 base, J lost 4 bases, and 7 bases stayed unmatched. The CDR3 sequence: CASSLGPGQGRYEQYF. The CDR3 DNA reads TGTGCCAGCAGCTTAGGGCCGGGACAGGGGCGATACGAGCAGTACTTC.

The chain couples TRBV10-2 to TRBJ2-3; 7 nucleotides agree with TRBD2. Germline V CDR1 and CDR2: WSHSY, SAAADI. The V segment lost 11 bases and the J segment 0 bases; nucleotides outside the gene matches: 5. The CDR3 has 13 residues. In nucleotides, the CDR3 is TGCGCCGTTTCGGGGGGAAGCACAGATACGCAGTATTTT. This translates into CAVSGGSTDTQYF.

This chain uses TRBV19 with TRBJ2-1, with TRBD2 identical over 8 bases. The junction had 11 bases not matched to a gene; V was cut back by 6 bases and J by 10 bases. The CDR3 has 14 amino acids. In germline, CDR1 is LNHDA, CDR2 SQIVND (reference sequence). Here the CDR3 DNA reads TGTGCCAGTAGACCCGGGACTAGTATTGGGGAGCAGTTCTTC. Its translation is CASRPGTSIGEQFF.

There are a few counts of this clone. The CDR3 spells CASSSSSRELFF. CDR3 nucleotides: TGTGCCAGCAGTTCCTCGAGCCGGGAGCTGTTTTTT. V gene TRBV7-2 combines with J gene TRBJ2-2; the D is unclear. The germline V and J ends were trimmed by 6 bases and 9 bases, with 11 bases remaining between them. This CDR3 has 12 residues. Germline assignment: CDR1 SGHTA and CDR2 FQGNSA.

This clone appeared a few times. The chain has TRBV5-1 and TRBJ2-7; D might be TRBD2 (5 bases). V gave up 4 bases and J gave up 2 bases, with 19 bases separating them. From germline, CDR1 is SGHRS and CDR2 YFSETQ. The CDR3 spans 16 residues. The CDR3 coding sequence is TGCGCCAGCAGCCTGGACCTAGCTGGTCTCGCCTACGAGCAGTACTTC. Translation gives CASSLDLAGLAYEQYF.

This clone has more than one count but fewer than ten. The chain is built from TRBV11-2 and TRBJ2-1; 12 bases align to TRBD2. CDR1 and CDR2 (germline): SGHAT, FQNNGV. The CDR3 contains 17 residues. J gave up 5 bases and V 5 bases, and 10 bases lay outside the gene matches. As DNA, the CDR3 is TGTGCCAGCAGCCCTCGATGGACTAGCGGGAACAACAATGAGCAGTTCTTC. Its translation: CASSPRWTSGNNNEQFF.

The chain employs TRBV30 and TRBJ2-7; D is perhaps TRBD1 (5 bases). V dropped 2 bases and J dropped 2 bases, with 7 bases sitting between them. This CDR3 is built from 12 residues. Germline V gene lookup returns CDR1 GTSNPN and CDR2 SVGIG (reference sequence). Here the CDR3 reads CAWSRGTYEQYF. The DNA for the CDR3 is TGTGCCTGGAGTAGGGGAACCTACGAGCAGTACTTC.

This clone was seen a few times. The chain carries TRBV21-1 and TRBJ1-1. TRBV21-1 constitutes a pseudogene. The CDR3 spans 15 residues. Written as DNA, the CDR3 is TGTGCCAGCAGCAAAAGAGCTTTTTTGAACACTGAAGCTTTCTTT. This translates into CASSKRAFLNTEAFF.

This chain links TRBV4-1 with TRBJ2-3; D is unclear. CDR3 length: 17 amino acids. The germline V gene has CDR1 MGHRA and CDR2 YSYEKL. V was shortened by 1 base and J by 2 bases, with 16 bases between the two germline ends. The CDR3 loop reads CASSQAESATFTDTQYF. The CDR3 DNA reads as TGCGCCAGCAGCCAAGCTGAGTCCGCGACATTCACAGATACGCAGTATTTT.

In its sample, this clone was seen once. The V gene is TRBV5-1, the J gene TRBJ2-7; TRBD2 aligns across 11 bases. Germline CDR1 and CDR2: SGHRS and YFSETQ. The CDR3 is 17 residues long. V dropped 3 bases and J dropped 6; count of bases not matched to a gene: 14. In nucleotides, the CDR3 is TGCGCCAGCAGCTCCGGAGGGCTAGCGGGAGGAGTCGGCGAGCAGTACTTC. Residues: CASSSGGLAGGVGEQYF.

The V gene is TRBV2, the J gene TRBJ1-1; a possible D gene is TRBD1 (6 bases). Germline-derived CDR1 and CDR2 are SNHLY and FYNNEI. V gave up 5 bases and J gave up 10 bases, with 14 bases separating them. The CDR3 is 12 residues long. The CDR3 loop is CASSIGDRSAFF. For the CDR3, the DNA is TGTGCCAGCAGTATAGGAGACAGGTCAGCTTTCTTT. The entire variable domain, with the rest obtained from reference TRBV2 and TRBJ1-1, is as follows: EPEVTQTPSHQVTQMGQEVILRCVPISNHLYFYWYRQILGQKVEFLVSFYNNEISEKSEIFDDQFSVERPDGSNFTLKIRSTKLEDSAMYFCASSIGDRSAFFGQGTRLTVV.

This clone was detected a few times. The V gene is TRBV5-1, the J gene TRBJ2-3; 15 positions agree with TRBD2. J gave up 6 bases and V 3 bases, and 5 bases lay outside the gene matches. The CDR3 is 16 residues long. CDR1 and CDR2 from the germline V gene are SGHRS and YFSETQ. CDR3 in amino acids: CASSSGLAGGGDTQYF. The CDR3 DNA follows: TGCGCCAGCAGCTCGGGACTAGCGGGAGGAGGTGATACGCAGTATTTT.

V usage is TRBV5-4 and J usage is TRBJ2-2; D possibly corresponds to TRBD1 (5 bases). CDR1 SGHNT and CDR2 YYREEE come from the germline V gene (reference sequence). The ends were cut back, 4 bases at V and 2 bases at J, with 12 bases in the middle. CDR3 size: 15 residues. The CDR3: CASSMGLFNTGELFF. The CDR3 DNA sequence: TGTGCCAGCAGCATGGGGCTCTTCAACACCGGGGAGCTGTTTTTT. Full variable domain (outside the CDR3, taken from reference TRBV5-4 and TRBJ2-2): ETGVTQSPTHLIKTRGQQVTLRCSSQSGHNTVSWYQQALGQGPQFIFQYYREEENGRGNFPPRFSGLQFPNYSSELNVNALELDDSALYLCASSMGLFNTGELFFGEGSRLTVL.

V gene TRBV15 combines with J gene TRBJ2-1; 8 bases map to TRBD1. Germline V gives CDR1 LNHNV, CDR2 YYDKDF (reference sequence). The CDR3 runs 15 residues. V lost 0 bases to trimming and J lost 6 bases; unmatched junction nucleotides: 4. The CDR3 loop is CATSRDRTGSNEQFF. CDR3 sequence (DNA): TGTGCCACCAGCAGAGATCGGACAGGGTCCAATGAGCAGTTCTTC.

This clone was found a few times. The chain couples TRBV6-5 to TRBJ2-3; perhaps TRBD1 as D (6 bases). The CDR3 totals 14 residues. CDR1 is MNHEY, CDR2 SVGAGI, per germline. V lost 10 bases and J lost 0, with 14 bases in between. The CDR3 DNA is TGTGCCACTTCTAGGGGGAGAAGCACAGATACGCAGTATTTT. This translates into CATSRGRSTDTQYF.

The rearrangement uses TRBV6-5 and TRBJ2-1, with 7 bases matching TRBD1. V shed 10 bases, J shed 8 bases, and the junction held 14 bases outside the gene matches. The germline V gene has CDR1 MNHEY and CDR2 SVGAGI. The CDR3 runs 14 residues. This CDR3 reads CATGGTESLYEQFF. In nucleotides, the CDR3 is TGTGCCACGGGTGGGACAGAAAGCTTGTATGAGCAGTTCTTC.

This clone was observed a handful of times. The V gene is TRBV5-5, the J gene TRBJ1-6; D remains unclear. Between the trimmed V and J ends, which lost 4 bases and 7 bases, there was a span of 18 bases. Germline assignment: CDR1 SGHKS and CDR2 YYEKEE (reference sequence). The length of the CDR3 is 16 residues. DNA of the CDR3: TGTGCCAGCAGCCGTCAGACCGCGACGGGGAATTCACCCCTCCACTTT. This codes for CASSRQTATGNSPLHF.

In DNA, the CDR3 is TGTGCCAGCAAGAGGCCAGGGGACACCGGGGAGCTGTTTTTT. Translation: CASKRPGDTGELFF. The genes are TRBV2 and TRBJ2-2; a weak D match, TRBD1 (6 bases). The CDR3 spans 14 residues. V lost 7 bases and J 3 bases, leaving 12 bases between the germline ends. Germline loops: CDR1 SNHLY, CDR2 FYNNEI.

The rearrangement links TRBV29-1 to TRBJ2-1; 13 bases line up with TRBD2. Germline V gene sequence: CDR1 SQVTM, CDR2 ANQGSEA. J was trimmed by 0 bases and V by 4 bases; bases with no gene match: 6. There are 17 residues in the CDR3. The CDR3 loop is CSVGGTSGISSYNEQFF. Written as DNA, the CDR3 is TGCAGCGTTGGCGGGACTAGCGGGATTAGCTCCTACAATGAGCAGTTCTTC.

The rearrangement joins TRBV29-1 to TRBJ1-1; 8 bases line up with TRBD1. The ends lost 0 bases at V and 8 bases at J; junction bases unmatched: 11. CDR1 and CDR2 (germline): SQVTM, ANQGSEA. The CDR3 totals 15 residues. The CDR3 nucleotides are TGCAGCGTTGAAGATCTTCAGGGCCGACAGGGGGAAGCTTTCTTT. Its protein product is CSVEDLQGRQGEAFF.